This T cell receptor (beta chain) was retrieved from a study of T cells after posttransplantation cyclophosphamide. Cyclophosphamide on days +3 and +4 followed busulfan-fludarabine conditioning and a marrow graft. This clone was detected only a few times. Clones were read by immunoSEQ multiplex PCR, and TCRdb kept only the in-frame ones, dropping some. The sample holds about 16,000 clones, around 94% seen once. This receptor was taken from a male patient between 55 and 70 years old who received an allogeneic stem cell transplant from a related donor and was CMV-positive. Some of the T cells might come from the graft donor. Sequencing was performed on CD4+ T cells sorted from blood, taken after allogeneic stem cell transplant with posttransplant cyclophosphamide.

The CDR3 protein is CASSYSFGGQFF. In DNA form, the CDR3 reads TGTGCCAGCAGTTACTCGTTCGGGGGGCAGTTCTTC. V is TRBV6-6 and J is TRBJ2-1; a weak D match, TRBD2 (6 bases). Deletions cut 0 bases from V and 12 bases from J, with 9 bases between. This CDR3 contains 12 residues. CDR1 is MNHNY and CDR2 is SVGAGI in the germline V gene (reference sequence).